These 21 T cell receptor beta chains came from one sample sequenced in a study of T cell responses to AZD1222 COVID-19 vaccine. TCRdb keeps only in-frame clones here, not all; method: immunoSEQ multiplex PCR. The data hold 90,000 or so clones, with 89% observed a single time. Sequences were derived from peripheral blood, sampled on day 0 of AZD1222 vaccination. The receptors stem from an adult in good health.

The V call is TRBV5-3, the J call TRBJ1-2; 8 bases line up with TRBD1. TRBV5-3 is given ORF status, its function remaining uncertain. CDR3 length: 16 residues. Trimming cost V 2 bases and J 7 bases; bases outside gene matches: 13. CDR3: CARSFCRGRRVGGYTF. CDR3 DNA sequence: TGTGCCAGAAGCTTTTGCAGGGGGCGCCGGGTCGGTGGCTACACCTTC.

The genes are TRBV19 and TRBJ1-2; D is unclear. From germline, CDR1 is LNHDA and CDR2 SQIVND (reference sequence). With 1 base removed from V and 8 bases from J, the gap between germline ends came to 17 bases. The CDR3 sequence is 15 residues long. The CDR3 region has the DNA TGTGCCAGTAGTATAGGTGCCGGGAGCGCTGTCGGCTACACCTTC. Protein: CASSIGAGSAVGYTF.

This clone was found once. The CDR3 sequence: CASSLGGAGTDTQYF. CDR3 bases: TGTGCCAGCAGCTTAGGAGGGGCGGGCACAGATACGCAGTATTTT. This chain uses TRBV7-6 with TRBJ2-3; D possibly uses TRBD1 or TRBD2 (5 bases each). Trimming took off 1 base at V and 1 base at J, with 9 bases between the two ends. The CDR3 totals 15 residues. From germline, CDR1 is SGHVS and CDR2 FNYEAQ.

The chain combines TRBV29-1 with TRBJ2-5; D possibly corresponds to TRBD1 (5 bases). The germline gives CDR1 SQVTM, CDR2 ANQGSEA. The V end lost 3 bases, the J end lost 5 bases, and 10 bases lay between the germline ends. This CDR3 contains 12 residues. CDR3 sequence reads: CSVDLTAETQYF. The CDR3 region has the DNA TGCAGCGTTGATTTGACAGCTGAGACCCAGTACTTC.

The chain uses TRBV5-1 and TRBJ2-3; tentatively, D is TRBD2 (6 bases). CDR1 is SGHRS and CDR2 is YFSETQ in the germline V gene. CDR3 length: 15 residues. Trimming took 3 bases from V and 6 from J, leaving 17 bases between them. CDR3 loop: CASSSSPRGGDTQYF. The CDR3 DNA follows: TGCGCCAGCAGCTCAAGCCCCCGGGGAGGTGATACGCAGTATTTT.

This clone appeared a single time. CDR3 sequence: CATDINYGYTF. The CDR3 DNA reads as TGTGCCACGGACATTAACTATGGCTACACCTTC. This sequence joins TRBV6-5 and TRBJ1-2; weak D call: TRBD1 (5 bases). Germline V gene lookup returns CDR1 MNHEY and CDR2 SVGAGI. The V and J ends lost 10 bases and 1 base respectively, with 7 bases between them. The CDR3 runs 11 residues.

V usage is TRBV9 and J usage is TRBJ1-6; a weak D match, TRBD1 (5 bases). CDR3 length: 18 residues. Trimming pared 0 bases from V and 3 bases from J, leaving 16 bases between. Germline-derived CDR1 and CDR2 are SGDLS and YYNGEE. DNA for the CDR3: TGTGCCAGCAGCGTAGAAGGGACTGGGGGATTCTATAATTCACCCCTCCACTTT. Translating it yields CASSVEGTGGFYNSPLHF.

The chain carries TRBV3-1 (or the pseudogene TRBV3-2) and TRBJ2-1; 7 positions match TRBD1. This CDR3 contains 15 residues. Germline trimming cut 3 bases from V and 8 bases from J; bases unmatched to any gene: 10. Germline V gene data show CDR1 as LGHDT and CDR2 as YNNKEL (reference sequence). The CDR3 spells CASSQDATGIHEQFF. In nucleotides, the CDR3 is TGTGCCAGCAGCCAGGATGCGACAGGGATCCATGAGCAGTTCTTC.

V gene TRBV3-1 (or the pseudogene TRBV3-2) combines with J gene TRBJ1-1, with TRBD1 as a possible D gene (6 bases). The V and J ends lost 8 bases and 1 base respectively, with 20 bases between them. The CDR3 totals 16 residues. Germline values: CDR1 LGHDT, CDR2 YNNKEL (reference sequence). The CDR3, as DNA: TGTGCCAGCGGGCCCTTAAGTAGGACAGCGAACACTGAAGCTTTCTTT. Its protein product is CASGPLSRTANTEAFF.

The chain couples TRBV7-9 to TRBJ1-2; 7 bases line up with TRBD1. Germline V CDR1 and CDR2: SEHNR, FQNEAQ (reference sequence). V shed 5 bases and J 7 bases; nucleotides not matched to a gene: 7. The CDR3 has 13 amino acids. The CDR3 here is CASSPDRVGGYTF. The CDR3 DNA is TGTGCCAGCAGCCCTGACAGGGTGGGTGGCTACACCTTC.

The CDR3 region is CAWSVGTGNSGNTIYF. CDR3 nucleotides: TGTGCCTGGAGTGTAGGGACAGGGAACTCTGGAAACACCATATATTTT. V gene TRBV30 combines with J gene TRBJ1-3, with TRBD1 identical over 9 bases. V lost 0 bases, J lost 0 bases, and 3 bases stayed unmatched. The CDR3 has 16 residues. Germline V gene lookup returns CDR1 GTSNPN and CDR2 SVGIG (reference sequence).

The chain joins TRBV27 to TRBJ2-7; 10 nucleotides agree with TRBD1. The CDR3 has 13 residues. Trimming removed 6 bases from V and 6 bases from J; junction bases left unmatched: 5. CDR1 and CDR2 from the germline V gene are MNHEY and SMNVEV (reference sequence). The CDR3 region is CASSAGTGVEQYF. Here the CDR3 DNA reads TGTGCCAGCAGCGCCGGGACAGGGGTCGAGCAGTACTTC.

This clone came up once. The chain carries TRBV7-3 and TRBJ2-5, with D possibly matching TRBD2 (6 bases). The germline CDR1 and CDR2 sequences are SGHTA and FQGTGA. The CDR3 length is 14 residues. V was cut by 6 bases and J by 1 base, with 12 bases left in between. For the CDR3, the DNA is TGTGCCAGCAGTCCCACGGGACTCCAAGAGACCCAGTACTTC. Translating gives CASSPTGLQETQYF.

The chain joins TRBV15 to TRBJ2-1, with 12 bases aligning to TRBD2. Germline CDR1 and CDR2: LNHNV and YYDKDF (reference sequence). V shed 2 bases and J 4 bases; nucleotides not matched to a gene: 6. This CDR3 has 17 amino acids. The CDR3 region is CATSRLAGGAVYNEQFF. The CDR3 DNA is TGTGCCACCAGCAGACTAGCGGGAGGGGCGGTATACAATGAGCAGTTCTTC.

The rearrangement uses TRBV15 and TRBJ2-7; tentative D call: TRBD2 (6 bases). The germline CDR1 and CDR2 sequences are LNHNV and YYDKDF (reference sequence). V was pared by 0 bases and J by 1 base, with 13 bases between. The CDR3 is 16 residues long. CDR3 residues: CATSRDAAGRSYEQYF. For the CDR3, the DNA is TGTGCCACCAGCAGAGATGCAGCCGGGAGATCCTACGAGCAGTACTTC.

This chain uses TRBV20-1 with TRBJ1-2, with D tentatively TRBD1 (5 bases). Trimming stripped 3 bases from V and 0 bases from J, with 11 bases between. The CDR3 consists of 14 residues. Germline CDR1 is DFQATT and CDR2 is SNEGSKA (reference sequence). CDR3 nucleotide sequence: TGCAGTGCTAGTGGCAGGACAACTAACTATGGCTACACCTTC. It translates to CSASGRTTNYGYTF.

The chain combines TRBV24-1 with TRBJ1-1; 8 nucleotides align to TRBD1. V shed 4 bases and J 5 bases; nucleotides not matched to a gene: 2. The CDR3 has 13 residues. Germline V gives CDR1 KGHDR, CDR2 SFDVKD. The CDR3 DNA follows: TGTGCCACCAGTGACCGACAGGGGACTGAAGCTTTCTTT. Amino acids: CATSDRQGTEAFF.

The V gene is TRBV7-9, the J gene TRBJ1-4; D gene ambiguous. The CDR3 has 16 amino acids. Looked up from germline, CDR1 is SEHNR and CDR2 is FQNEAQ (reference sequence). With 1 base removed from V and 3 bases from J, the gap between germline ends came to 12 bases. The CDR3 sequence: CASSLDEAGANEKLFF. CDR3 DNA: TGTGCCAGCAGCTTAGATGAGGCCGGGGCTAATGAAAAACTGTTTTTT.

This chain's CDR3 is CASSQVRPGTGSDEKLFF. Here the CDR3 DNA reads TGTGCCAGCAGCCAAGTACGTCCGGGGACAGGGTCGGATGAAAAACTGTTTTTT. The chain joins TRBV14 to TRBJ1-4; TRBD1 aligns across 9 bases. CDR1 and CDR2 from the germline V gene are SGHDN and FVKESK. With 1 base clipped from V and 6 bases from J, the junction kept 12 bases outside the gene matches. This CDR3 is built from 18 residues.

The chain carries TRBV5-1 and TRBJ2-5; no clear D gene. Germline V lookup: CDR1 SGHRS, CDR2 YFSETQ. Trimming left V 2 bases short and J 4 bases short, with 15 bases between. The CDR3 loop spans 15 amino acids. This chain's CDR3 is CASSFGSGSAETQYF. In nucleotides, the CDR3 is TGCGCCAGCAGCTTTGGTTCAGGTTCCGCAGAGACCCAGTACTTC.

V gene TRBV7-2 combines with J gene TRBJ1-2, with D possibly being TRBD1 (5 bases). CDR1 and CDR2 (germline): SGHTA, FQGNSA. V dropped 5 bases and J dropped 4 bases, with 14 bases sitting between them. This CDR3 comprises 14 residues. CDR3 in amino acids: CASSHGHISYGYTF. CDR3 in DNA: TGTGCCAGCAGCCACGGACACATCTCCTATGGCTACACCTTC.